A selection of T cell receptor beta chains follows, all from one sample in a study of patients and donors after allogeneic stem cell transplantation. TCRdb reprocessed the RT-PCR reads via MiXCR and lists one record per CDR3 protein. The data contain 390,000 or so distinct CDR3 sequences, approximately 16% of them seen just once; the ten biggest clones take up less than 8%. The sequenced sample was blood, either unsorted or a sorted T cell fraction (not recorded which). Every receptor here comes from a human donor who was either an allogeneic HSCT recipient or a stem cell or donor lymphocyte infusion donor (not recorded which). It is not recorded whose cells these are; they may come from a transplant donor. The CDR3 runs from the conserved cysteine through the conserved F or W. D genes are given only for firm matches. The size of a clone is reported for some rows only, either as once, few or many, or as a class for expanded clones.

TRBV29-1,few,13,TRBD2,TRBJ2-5,CSVVAGGRETQYF,TGCAGCGTTGTAGCGGGAGGTCGAGAGACCCAGTACTTC
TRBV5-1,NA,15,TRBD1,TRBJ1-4,CASSLGDRDREKLFF,TGCGCCAGCAGCTTGGGGGACAGGGATCGAGAAAAACTGTTTTTT
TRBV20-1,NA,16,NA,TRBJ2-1,CSARAAPSSSYNEQFF,TGCAGTGCTAGAGCCGCCCCTAGCAGTTCCTACAATGAGCAGTTCTTC
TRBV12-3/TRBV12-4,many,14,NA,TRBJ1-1,CASRTSTWNTEAFF,TGTGCCAGCCGGACGTCGACTTGGAACACTGAAGCTTTCTTT
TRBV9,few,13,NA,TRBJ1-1,CASSVLWGVKAFF,TGTGCCAGCAGCGTATTATGGGGGGTTAAGGCTTTCTTT
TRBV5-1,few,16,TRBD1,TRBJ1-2,CASSLTAQGANGGYTF,TGCGCCAGCAGCTTGACGGCCCAGGGGGCAAATGGAGGCTACACCTTC
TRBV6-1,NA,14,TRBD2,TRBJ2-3,CASKPGRRGDTQYF,TGTGCCAGCAAACCCGGGAGGAGAGGAGATACGCAGTATTTT
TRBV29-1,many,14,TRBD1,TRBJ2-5,CSVAGQGARETQYF,TGCAGCGTTGCAGGACAGGGGGCTCGGGAGACCCAGTACTTC
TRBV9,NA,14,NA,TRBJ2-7,CASSVGASSYEQYF,TGTGCCAGCAGCGTAGGGGCCTCCTCCTACGAGCAGTACTTC
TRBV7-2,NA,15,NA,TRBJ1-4,CASSPQTSPNEKLFF,TGTGCCAGCAGTCCTCAGACCTCTCCTAATGAAAAACTGTTTTTT
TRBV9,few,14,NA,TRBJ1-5,CASSVGGGKEPQHF,TGTGCCAGCAGCGTAGGTGGGGGGAAGGAGCCCCAGCATTTT
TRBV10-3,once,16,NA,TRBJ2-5,CAISSTWGGGSETQYF,TGTGCCATCAGTTCAACCTGGGGCGGCGGATCGGAGACCCAGTACTTC
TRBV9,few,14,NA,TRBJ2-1,CASSGQVGYNEQFF,TGTGCCAGCAGCGGACAGGTTGGCTACAATGAGCAGTTCTTC
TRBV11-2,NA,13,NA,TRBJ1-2,CASSLEWGNGCTF,TGTGCCAGCAGCTTAGAGTGGGGGAACGGTTGCACCTTC
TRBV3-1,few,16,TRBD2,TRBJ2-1,CASSLFSGGAHNEQFF,TGTGCCAGCAGCCTCTTTAGCGGGGGGGCCCACAATGAGCAGTTCTTC
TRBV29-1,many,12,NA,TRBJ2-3,CSVAQNTDTQYF,TGCAGCGTTGCTCAGAACACAGATACGCAGTATTTT
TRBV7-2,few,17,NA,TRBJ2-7,CASSLGSSANLGDEQYF,TGTGCCAGCAGCTTAGGATCTAGCGCGAACCTTGGGGACGAGCAGTACTTC
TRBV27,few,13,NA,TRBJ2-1,CASSFVWYNEQFF,TGTGCCAGCAGTTTTGTCTGGTACAATGAGCAGTTCTTC
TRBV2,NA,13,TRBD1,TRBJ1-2,CASSSTGRGGYTF,TGTGCCAGCAGTTCGACAGGGAGGGGCGGCTACACCTTC
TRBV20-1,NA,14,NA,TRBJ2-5,CSTRGQERRETQYF,TGCAGCACACGTGGGCAGGAGAGGCGAGAGACCCAGTACTTC
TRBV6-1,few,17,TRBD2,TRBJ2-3,CASRPGTSGRASDTQYF,TGTGCCAGCAGGCCCGGGACTAGCGGGAGGGCCTCAGATACGCAGTATTTT
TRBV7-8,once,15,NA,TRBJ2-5,CASSLAEGIIEAQYF,TGTGCCAGCAGCTTAGCGGAGGGGATAATAGAGGCCCAGTACTTC
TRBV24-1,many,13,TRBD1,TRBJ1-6,CATSTGHNSPLHF,TGTGCCACCTCGACAGGGCATAATTCACCCCTCCACTTT
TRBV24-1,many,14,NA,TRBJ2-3,CATSGTVRTDTQYF,TGTGCCACCAGTGGGACAGTTCGAACAGATACGCAGTATTTT
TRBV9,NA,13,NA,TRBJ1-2,CASSVERGPGYTF,TGTGCCAGCAGCGTAGAGCGGGGTCCAGGCTACACCTTC
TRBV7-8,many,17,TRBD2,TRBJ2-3,CASSLVTLAGVTDTQYF,TGTGCCAGCAGCTTAGTTACTCTAGCGGGAGTCACAGATACGCAGTATTTT
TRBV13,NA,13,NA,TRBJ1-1,CASSRMGREGAFF,TGTGCCAGCAGTCGGATGGGGAGAGAGGGAGCTTTCTTT
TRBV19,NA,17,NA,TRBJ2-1,CASSWAGRVIRYNEQFF,TGTGCCAGTAGTTGGGCGGGGCGCGTAATTAGGTACAATGAGCAGTTCTTC
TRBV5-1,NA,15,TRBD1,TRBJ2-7,CASSSETGTGYEQYF,TGCGCCAGCAGCTCGGAGACAGGGACGGGGTACGAGCAGTACTTC
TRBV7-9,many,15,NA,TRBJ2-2,CASRALGPNTGELFF,TGTGCCAGCAGAGCTCTGGGCCCTAACACCGGGGAGCTGTTTTTT
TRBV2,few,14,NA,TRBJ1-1,CASSEWVYDTEAFF,TGTGCCAGCAGTGAATGGGTGTACGACACTGAAGCTTTCTTT
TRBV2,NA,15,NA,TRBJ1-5,CASSDRLTARQPQHF,TGTGCCAGCAGTGATCGGTTGACAGCGAGGCAGCCCCAGCATTTT
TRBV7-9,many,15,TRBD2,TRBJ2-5,CASRGLAGDGVTQYF,TGTGCCAGCAGGGGACTAGCGGGAGACGGGGTGACCCAGTACTTC
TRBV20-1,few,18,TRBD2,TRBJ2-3,CSARLGTSGRAGTDTQYF,TGCAGTGCTAGATTAGGGACTAGCGGGAGGGCCGGCACAGATACGCAGTATTTT
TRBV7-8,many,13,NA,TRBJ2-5,CAAGQGIKETQYF,TGTGCAGCAGGGCAGGGGATAAAAGAGACCCAGTACTTC
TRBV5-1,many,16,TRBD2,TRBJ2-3,CASSLRLAGDGDTQYF,TGCGCCAGCAGCTTACGACTAGCGGGAGATGGAGATACGCAGTATTTT
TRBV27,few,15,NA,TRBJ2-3,CASRTGHTSTDTQYF,TGTGCCAGCAGGACGGGACACACTAGCACAGATACGCAGTATTTT
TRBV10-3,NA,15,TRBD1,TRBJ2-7,CAISTGTGAFYEQYF,TGTGCCATCAGTACCGGGACAGGAGCTTTCTACGAGCAGTACTTC
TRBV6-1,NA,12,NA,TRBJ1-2,CASIRGFGGYTF,TGTGCCAGCATCCGAGGTTTCGGGGGCTACACCTTC
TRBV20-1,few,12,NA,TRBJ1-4,CSAHEQGEKLFF,TGCAGTGCACACGAACAGGGAGAAAAACTGTTTTTT
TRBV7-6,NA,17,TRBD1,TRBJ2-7,CASSLGPSGQGAYEQYF,TGTGCCAGCAGCTTAGGTCCCTCCGGACAGGGCGCCTACGAGCAGTACTTC
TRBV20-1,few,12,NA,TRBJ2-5,CSARPALETQYF,TGCAGTGCTAGGCCAGCCTTAGAGACCCAGTACTTC
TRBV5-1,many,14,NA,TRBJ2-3,CASSLVRSTDTQYF,TGCGCCAGCAGCTTGGTCAGGAGCACAGATACGCAGTATTTT
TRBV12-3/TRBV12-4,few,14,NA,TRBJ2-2,CALSQGPYTGELFF,TGTGCCCTCTCACAGGGACCCTACACCGGGGAGCTGTTTTTT
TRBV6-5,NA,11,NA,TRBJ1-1,CASVGGTEAFF,TGTGCCAGCGTGGGGGGAACTGAAGCTTTCTTT